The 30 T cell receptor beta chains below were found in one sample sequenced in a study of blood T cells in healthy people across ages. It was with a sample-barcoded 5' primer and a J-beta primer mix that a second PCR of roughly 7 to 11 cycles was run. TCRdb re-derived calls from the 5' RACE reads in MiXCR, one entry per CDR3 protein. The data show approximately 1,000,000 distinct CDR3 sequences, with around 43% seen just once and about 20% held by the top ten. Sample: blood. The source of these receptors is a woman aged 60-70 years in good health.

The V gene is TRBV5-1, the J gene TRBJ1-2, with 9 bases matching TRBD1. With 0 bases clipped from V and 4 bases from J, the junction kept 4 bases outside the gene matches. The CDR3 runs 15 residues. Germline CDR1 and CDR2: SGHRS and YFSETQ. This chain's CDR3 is CASSLGDRVSYGYTF. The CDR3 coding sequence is TGCGCCAGCAGCTTGGGGGACAGGGTGAGCTATGGCTACACCTTC.

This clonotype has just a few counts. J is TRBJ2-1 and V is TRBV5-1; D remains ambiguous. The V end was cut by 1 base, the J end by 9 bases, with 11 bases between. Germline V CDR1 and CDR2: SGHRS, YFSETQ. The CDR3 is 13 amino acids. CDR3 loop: CASSLYGSGEQFF. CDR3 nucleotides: TGCGCCAGCAGCTTGTACGGATCGGGTGAGCAGTTCTTC.

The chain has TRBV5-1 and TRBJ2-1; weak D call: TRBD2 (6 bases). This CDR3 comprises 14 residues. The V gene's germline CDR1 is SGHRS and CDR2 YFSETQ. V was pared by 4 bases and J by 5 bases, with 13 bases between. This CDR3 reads CASSAGQSHNEQFF. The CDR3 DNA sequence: TGCGCCAGCAGCGCGGGGCAGAGTCACAATGAGCAGTTCTTC.

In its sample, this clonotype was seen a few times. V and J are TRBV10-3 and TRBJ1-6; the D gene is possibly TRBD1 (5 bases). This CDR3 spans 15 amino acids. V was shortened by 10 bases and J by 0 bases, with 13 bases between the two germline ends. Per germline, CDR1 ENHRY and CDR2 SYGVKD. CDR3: CATRGGSSYNSPLHF. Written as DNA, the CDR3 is TGTGCCACCCGCGGGGGAAGCTCCTATAATTCACCCCTCCACTTT.

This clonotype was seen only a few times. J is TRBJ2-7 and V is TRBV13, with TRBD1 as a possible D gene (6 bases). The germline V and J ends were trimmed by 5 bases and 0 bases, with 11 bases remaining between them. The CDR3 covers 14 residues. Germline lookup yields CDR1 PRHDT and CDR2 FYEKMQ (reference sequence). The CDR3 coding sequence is TGTGCCAGCAGCCTCCGGGACATCTCCTACGAGCAGTACTTC. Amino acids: CASSLRDISYEQYF.

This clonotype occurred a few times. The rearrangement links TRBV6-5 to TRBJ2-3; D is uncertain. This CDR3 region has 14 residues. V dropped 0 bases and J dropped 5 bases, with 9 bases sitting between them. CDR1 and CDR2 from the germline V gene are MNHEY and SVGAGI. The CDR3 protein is CASSYSGYGDTQYF. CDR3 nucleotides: TGTGCCAGCAGTTACTCGGGCTACGGAGATACGCAGTATTTT.

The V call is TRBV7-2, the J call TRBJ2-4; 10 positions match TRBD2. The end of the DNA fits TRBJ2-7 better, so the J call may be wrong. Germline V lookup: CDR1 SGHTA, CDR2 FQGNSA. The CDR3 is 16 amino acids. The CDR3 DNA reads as TGTGCCAGCAGCTCTTATGGACTAGCGGTCACCTACGAGCAGTACTTC. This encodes CASSSYGLAVTYEQYF.

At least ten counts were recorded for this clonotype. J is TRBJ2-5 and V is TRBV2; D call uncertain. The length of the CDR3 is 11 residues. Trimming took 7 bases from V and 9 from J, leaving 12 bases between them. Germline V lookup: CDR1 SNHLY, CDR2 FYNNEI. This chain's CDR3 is CASILTAPQYF. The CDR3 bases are TGTGCCAGCATCCTAACTGCGCCCCAGTACTTC.

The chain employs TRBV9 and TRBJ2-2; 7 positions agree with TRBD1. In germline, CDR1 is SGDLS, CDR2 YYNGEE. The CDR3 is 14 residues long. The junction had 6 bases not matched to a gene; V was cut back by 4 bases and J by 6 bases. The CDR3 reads CASSLTGVPGELFF. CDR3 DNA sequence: TGTGCCAGCAGCCTTACAGGGGTCCCCGGGGAGCTGTTTTTT.

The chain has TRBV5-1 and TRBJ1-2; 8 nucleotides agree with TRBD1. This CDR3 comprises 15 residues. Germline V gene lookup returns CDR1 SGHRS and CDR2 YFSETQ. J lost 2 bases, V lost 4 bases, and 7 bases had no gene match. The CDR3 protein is CASSPAQGANYGYTF. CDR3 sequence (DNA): TGCGCCAGCAGCCCCGCTCAGGGGGCCAACTATGGCTACACCTTC.

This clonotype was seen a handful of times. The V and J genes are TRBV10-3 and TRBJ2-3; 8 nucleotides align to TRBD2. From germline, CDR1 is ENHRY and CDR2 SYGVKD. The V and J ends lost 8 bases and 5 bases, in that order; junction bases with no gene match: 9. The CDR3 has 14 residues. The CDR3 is CAIESGSSLDTQYF. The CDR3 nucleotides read TGTGCCATCGAAAGCGGGAGTTCTTTAGATACGCAGTATTTT.

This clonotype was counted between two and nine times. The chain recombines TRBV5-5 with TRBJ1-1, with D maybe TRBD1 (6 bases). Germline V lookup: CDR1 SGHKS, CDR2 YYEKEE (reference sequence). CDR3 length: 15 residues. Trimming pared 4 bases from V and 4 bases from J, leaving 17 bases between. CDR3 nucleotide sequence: TGTGCCAGCAGCCGAGGCGGGGGGCAGAGCACTGAAGCTTTCTTT. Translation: CASSRGGGQSTEAFF.

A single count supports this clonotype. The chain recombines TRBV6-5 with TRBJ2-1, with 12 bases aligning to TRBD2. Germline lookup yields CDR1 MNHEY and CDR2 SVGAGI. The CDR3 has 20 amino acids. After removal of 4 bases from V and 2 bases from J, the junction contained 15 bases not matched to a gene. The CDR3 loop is CASSSPGLAGGRGPYNEQFF. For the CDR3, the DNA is TGTGCCAGCAGTTCCCCGGGGCTAGCGGGAGGGCGGGGACCCTACAATGAGCAGTTCTTC.

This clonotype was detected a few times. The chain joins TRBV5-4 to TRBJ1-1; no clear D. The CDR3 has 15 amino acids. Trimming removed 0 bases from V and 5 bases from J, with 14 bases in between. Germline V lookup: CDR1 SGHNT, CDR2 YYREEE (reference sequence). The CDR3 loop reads CASSLANSPRTEAFF. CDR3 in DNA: TGTGCCAGCAGCTTGGCTAATTCGCCTAGGACTGAAGCTTTCTTT.

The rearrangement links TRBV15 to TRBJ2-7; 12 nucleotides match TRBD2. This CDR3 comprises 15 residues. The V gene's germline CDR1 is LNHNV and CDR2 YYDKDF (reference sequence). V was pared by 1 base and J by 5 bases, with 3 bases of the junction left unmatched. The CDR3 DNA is TGTGCCACCAGCAGAGTTACTAGCGGGAGGAACGAGCAGTACTTC. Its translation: CATSRVTSGRNEQYF. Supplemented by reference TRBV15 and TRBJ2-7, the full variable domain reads DAMVIQNPRYQVTQFGKPVTLSCSQTLNHNVMYWYQQKSSQAPKLLFHYYDKDFNNEADTPDNFQSRRPNTSFCFLDIRSPGLGDTAMYLCATSRVTSGRNEQYFGPGTRLTVT.

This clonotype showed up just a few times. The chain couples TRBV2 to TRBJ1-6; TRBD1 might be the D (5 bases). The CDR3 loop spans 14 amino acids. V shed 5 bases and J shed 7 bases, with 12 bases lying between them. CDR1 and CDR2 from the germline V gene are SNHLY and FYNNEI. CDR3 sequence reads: CASSSGRKNSPLHF. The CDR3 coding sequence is TGTGCCAGCAGTTCGGGACGGAAAAATTCACCCCTCCACTTT.

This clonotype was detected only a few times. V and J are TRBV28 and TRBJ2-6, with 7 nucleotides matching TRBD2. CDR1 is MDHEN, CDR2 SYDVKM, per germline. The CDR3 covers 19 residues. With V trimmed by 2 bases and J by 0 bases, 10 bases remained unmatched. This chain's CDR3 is CASSLGTAGALSGANVLTF. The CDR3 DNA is TGTGCCAGCAGTTTAGGTACCGCGGGAGCACTCTCTGGGGCCAACGTCCTGACTTTC.

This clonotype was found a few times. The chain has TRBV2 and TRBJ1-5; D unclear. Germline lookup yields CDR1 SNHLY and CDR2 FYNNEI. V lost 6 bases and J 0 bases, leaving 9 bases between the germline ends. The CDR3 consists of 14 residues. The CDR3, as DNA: TGTGCCAGCAGCGTAGATGATAGCAATCAGCCCCAGCATTTT. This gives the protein CASSVDDSNQPQHF.

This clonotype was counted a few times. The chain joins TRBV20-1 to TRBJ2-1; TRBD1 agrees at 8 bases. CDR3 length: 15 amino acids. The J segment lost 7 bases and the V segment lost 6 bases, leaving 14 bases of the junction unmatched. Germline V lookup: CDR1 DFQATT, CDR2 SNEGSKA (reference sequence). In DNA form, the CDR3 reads TGCAGTGCCCAGTGGGGTACAGGGGGATATAATGAGCAGTTCTTC. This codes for CSAQWGTGGYNEQFF.

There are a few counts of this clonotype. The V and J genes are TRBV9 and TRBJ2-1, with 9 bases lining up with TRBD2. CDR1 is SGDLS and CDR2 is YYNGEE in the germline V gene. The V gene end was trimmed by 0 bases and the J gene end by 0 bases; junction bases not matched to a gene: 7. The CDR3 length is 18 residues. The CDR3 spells CASSVGPSGIRSYNEQFF. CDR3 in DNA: TGTGCCAGCAGCGTAGGCCCTAGCGGGATTCGCTCCTACAATGAGCAGTTCTTC.

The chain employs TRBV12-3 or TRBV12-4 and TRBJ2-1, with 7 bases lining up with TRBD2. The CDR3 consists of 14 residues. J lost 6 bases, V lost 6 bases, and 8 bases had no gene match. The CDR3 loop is CASRTWGTTNEQFF. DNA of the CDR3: TGTGCCAGCAGGACCTGGGGGACTACCAATGAGCAGTTCTTC.

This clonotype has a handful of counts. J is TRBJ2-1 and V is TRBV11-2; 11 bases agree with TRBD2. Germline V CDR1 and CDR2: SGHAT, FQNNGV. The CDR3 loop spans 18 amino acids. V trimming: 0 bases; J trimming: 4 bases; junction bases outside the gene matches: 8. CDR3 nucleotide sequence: TGTGCCAGCAGCTTAGATCGTGTAGCGGGAGGGTTGTACAATGAGCAGTTCTTC. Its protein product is CASSLDRVAGGLYNEQFF.

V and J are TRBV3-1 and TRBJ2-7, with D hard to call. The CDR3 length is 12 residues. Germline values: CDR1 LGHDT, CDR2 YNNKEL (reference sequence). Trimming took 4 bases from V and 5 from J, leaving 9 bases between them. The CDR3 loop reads CASSLFEDEQYF. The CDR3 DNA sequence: TGTGCCAGCAGCCTCTTTGAGGACGAGCAGTACTTC.

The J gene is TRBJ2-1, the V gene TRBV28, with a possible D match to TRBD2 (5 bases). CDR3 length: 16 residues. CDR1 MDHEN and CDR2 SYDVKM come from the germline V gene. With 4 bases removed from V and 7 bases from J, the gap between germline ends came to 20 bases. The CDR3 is CASSSRGWRVGNEQFF. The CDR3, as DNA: TGTGCCAGCAGTTCCCGTGGGTGGCGGGTGGGGAATGAGCAGTTCTTC.

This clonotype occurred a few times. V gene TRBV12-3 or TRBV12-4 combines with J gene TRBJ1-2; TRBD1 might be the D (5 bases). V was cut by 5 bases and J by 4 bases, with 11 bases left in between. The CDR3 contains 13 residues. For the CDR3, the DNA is TGTGCCAGCAGTCCTGGGGCCGGCTATGGCTACACCTTC. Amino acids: CASSPGAGYGYTF.

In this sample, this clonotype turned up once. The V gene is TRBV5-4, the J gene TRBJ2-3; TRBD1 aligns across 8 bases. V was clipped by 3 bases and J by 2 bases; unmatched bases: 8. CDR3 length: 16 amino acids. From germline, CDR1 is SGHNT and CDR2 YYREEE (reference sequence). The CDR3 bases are TGTGCCAGCAGCTCACCCCCGGGACAGGCCACAGATACGCAGTATTTT. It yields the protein CASSSPPGQATDTQYF.

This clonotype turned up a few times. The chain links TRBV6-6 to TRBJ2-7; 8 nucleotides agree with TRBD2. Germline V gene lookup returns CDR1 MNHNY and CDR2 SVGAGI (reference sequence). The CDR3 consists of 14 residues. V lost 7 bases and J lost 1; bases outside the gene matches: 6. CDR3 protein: CASTPAGESYEQYF. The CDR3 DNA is TGTGCCAGCACCCCAGCGGGAGAGTCCTACGAGCAGTACTTC.

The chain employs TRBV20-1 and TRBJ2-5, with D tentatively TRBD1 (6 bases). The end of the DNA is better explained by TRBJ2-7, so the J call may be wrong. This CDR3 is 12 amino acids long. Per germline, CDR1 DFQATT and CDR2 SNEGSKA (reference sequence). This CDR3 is CSARDWGHEQYF. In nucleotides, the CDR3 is TGCAGTGCTAGAGATTGGGGGCACGAGCAGTACTTC.

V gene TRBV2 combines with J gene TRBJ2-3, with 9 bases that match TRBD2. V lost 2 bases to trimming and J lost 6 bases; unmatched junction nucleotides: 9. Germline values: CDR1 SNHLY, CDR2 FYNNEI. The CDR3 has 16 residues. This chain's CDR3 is CASSESILAGGDTQYF. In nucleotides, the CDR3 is TGTGCCAGCAGTGAATCTATACTAGCGGGTGGTGATACGCAGTATTTT.

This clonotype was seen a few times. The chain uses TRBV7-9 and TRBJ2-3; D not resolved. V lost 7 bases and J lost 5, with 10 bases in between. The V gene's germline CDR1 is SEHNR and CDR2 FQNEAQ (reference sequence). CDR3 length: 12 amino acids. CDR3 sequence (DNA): TGTGCCAGCAAGGCCTGGGGAGATACGCAGTATTTT. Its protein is CASKAWGDTQYF.